This entry features one T cell receptor (beta chain) sequence. Its antigen is still unknown. The source of the sample is a study of a mutant IDH1 vaccine in newly diagnosed glioma. Study details: Earlier care involved radiotherapy, temozolomide, or both, and the majority received both.

The time point denotes: baseline, week 1 (first vaccination visit). Treatment in this sample: pre-vaccination baseline after standard-of-care therapy. Donors harbored newly found WHO grade 3 or 4 IDH1-mutant, ATRX-lost astrocytomas. Sequencing was performed with immunoSEQ multiplex PCR; in TCRdb, only in-frame clones are kept and a portion is missing. The sample holds tens of thousands of clones; more than 80% are singletons and the top ten take about 2.2%. There are 16 residues in the CDR3. Whole-study results and caveats: Pseudoprogression appears to have had no connection to changes in top peripheral T cell clonotypes.

This TCR derives from a man in his forties with glioma. The chain employs TRBV12-1 and TRBJ2-1; the table's D gene call, TRBD2, was not cross checked with the DNA. TRBV12-1 is labeled a pseudogene. This material consisted of PBMCs, taken from a glioma patient treated with radiotherapy, temozolomide or both. CDR3 sequence: CATRGEGHNSYNEQFF. As DNA, the CDR3 is TGTGCCACTAGGGGGGAGGGCCACAATAGTTACAATGAGCAGTTCTTC.